The T cell receptor (beta chain) under discussion was sequenced for a study of T cell clusters in autoimmune cytopenias. Study-wide context: A median age of almost 60 years and mean of around 51 years characterized healthy donor controls.

One tube held mixed TRB-A and TRB-B primer pools for touch-down PCR. TCRdb reprocessed the multiplex PCR reads; each CDR3 protein has one entry and no DNA is given. The sample holds about 4,900 distinct CDR3 sequences. From germline, CDR1 is SGHDT and CDR2 YYEEEE. The CDR3 sequence is 15 residues long. TRB amplification used approximately 250 ng of peripheral blood genomic DNA. The same sample was also studied in work on T cell repertoires in aging, cancer and after chemotherapy. From that paper: Immunological memory after chemotherapy cannot be judged from the repertoire data.

This TCR derives from a human donor in good health. The chain couples TRBV5-6 to TRBJ2-5; TCRdb indicates TRBD1, and absent DNA this call remains unverified. Material: peripheral blood. CDR3 loop: CASSLPGVRGETQYF.